This entry is about one T cell receptor beta chain. These data originate in a study of blood T cell repertoires in COVID-19. Generated by immunoSEQ multiplex PCR, the TCRdb table keeps only in-frame clones and is missing some. The table includes about 42,000 clones, about 86% detected once. V lost 2 bases and J lost 7; bases outside the gene matches: 5. The germline V gene has CDR1 ENHRY and CDR2 SYGVKD. The CDR3 is 14 amino acids. This clonotype was obtained from a man aged 65-85 years with acute or convalescent COVID-19. Specimen: peripheral blood. The chain employs TRBV10-3 and TRBJ1-5; TRBD1 aligns across 7 bases. CDR3 sequence reads: CAISEEGAGQPQHF. The CDR3 bases are TGTGCCATCAGTGAGGAGGGGGCTGGGCAGCCCCAGCATTTT.